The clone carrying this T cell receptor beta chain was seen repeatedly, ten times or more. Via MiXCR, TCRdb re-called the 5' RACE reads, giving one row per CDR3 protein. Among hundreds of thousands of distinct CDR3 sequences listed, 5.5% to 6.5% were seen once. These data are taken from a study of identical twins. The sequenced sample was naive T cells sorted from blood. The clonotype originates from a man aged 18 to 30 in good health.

In DNA form, the CDR3 reads TGTGCCAGCAGGCCCGGGACAGGGTCTAGCAATCAGCCCCAGCATTTT. Its translation is CASRPGTGSSNQPQHF. The V and J genes are TRBV12-3 or TRBV12-4 and TRBJ1-5, with 9 bases identical to TRBD1. V lost 6 bases to trimming and J lost 0 bases; unmatched junction nucleotides: 6. This CDR3 is 16 amino acids long.